One and the same sample provided the 27 T cell receptor beta chains below, sequenced in a study. MiXCR was run by TCRdb on the RT-PCR reads, yielding one entry per CDR3 protein. The table includes about 680,000 distinct CDR3 sequences, 12% to 15% detected once. What was sequenced was memory CD4+ T cells from blood. All receptors come from a female donor in good health, serving as a healthy control.

DNA of the CDR3: TGTGCCAGTAGTATAAAGGGACAGCGCTACGAGCAGTACTTC. Residues: CASSIKGQRYEQYF. The gene calls are TRBV19 and TRBJ2-7, with 7 positions matching TRBD1. The junction had 4 bases not matched to a gene; V was cut back by 2 bases and J by 3 bases. There are 14 residues in the CDR3. Germline lookup yields CDR1 LNHDA and CDR2 SQIVND (reference sequence).

This clonotype was found many times. J is TRBJ2-5 and V is TRBV5-1; 7 bases align to TRBD1. V dropped 4 bases and J dropped 4; count of bases not matched to a gene: 7. This CDR3 contains 14 residues. CDR1 is SGHRS and CDR2 is YFSETQ in the germline V gene. CDR3 residues: CASSVGGLGETQYF. In DNA form, the CDR3 reads TGCGCCAGCAGCGTAGGGGGCTTAGGAGAGACCCAGTACTTC.

This clonotype was observed many times. The rearrangement uses TRBV24-1 and TRBJ2-1; TRBD1 or TRBD2 may be the D gene (5 bases each). The CDR3 runs 17 residues. Germline assignment: CDR1 KGHDR and CDR2 SFDVKD. The ends were cut back, 1 base at V and 0 bases at J, with 12 bases in the middle. In DNA, the CDR3 is TGTGCCACCAGTGATTTTGGGGCAGGGAGCTCCTACAATGAGCAGTTCTTC. Protein product: CATSDFGAGSSYNEQFF.

This clonotype was observed a few times. V and J are TRBV20-1 and TRBJ2-3, with 11 bases fitting TRBD2. The CDR3 length is 16 residues. V lost 0 bases to trimming and J lost 4 bases; unmatched junction nucleotides: 6. Looked up from germline, CDR1 is DFQATT and CDR2 is SNEGSKA (reference sequence). Here the CDR3 reads CSARDPLAGVADTQYF. CDR3 nucleotides: TGCAGTGCTAGAGATCCACTAGCGGGAGTAGCAGATACGCAGTATTTT.

This clonotype was counted ten times or more. The CDR3: CASSLGAVAVYNEQFF. The CDR3 region has the DNA TGTGCCAGCAGTTTAGGAGCCGTCGCGGTGTACAATGAGCAGTTCTTC. This chain joins TRBV12-3 or TRBV12-4 and TRBJ2-1; D gene uncertain. CDR3 size: 16 residues. Deletions cut 1 base from V and 4 bases from J, with 14 bases between.

This clonotype appeared a few times. V gene TRBV5-1 combines with J gene TRBJ1-1; D not certain. Germline CDR1 is SGHRS and CDR2 is YFSETQ. Trimming removed 2 bases from V and 3 bases from J, with 17 bases in between. This CDR3 region has 16 residues. CDR3 coding DNA: TGCGCCAGCAGCTTAGGGTCCTCTCTCGGGGACACTGAAGCTTTCTTT. It yields the protein CASSLGSSLGDTEAFF.

This clonotype was counted between two and nine times. V is TRBV7-6 and J is TRBJ1-1; 7 nucleotides agree with TRBD1. Trimming removed 3 bases from V and 7 bases from J; junction bases left unmatched: 8. This CDR3 spans 14 amino acids. Germline V CDR1 and CDR2: SGHVS, FNYEAQ. The CDR3: CASSLGSGGREAFF. CDR3 DNA sequence: TGTGCCAGCAGCTTGGGGTCAGGGGGACGTGAAGCTTTCTTT.

This clonotype appeared many times. For the CDR3, the DNA is TGTGCCAGCAGCCCCGACGGCTCTAGCACAGATACGCAGTATTTT. Its translation is CASSPDGSSTDTQYF. The chain carries TRBV7-6 and TRBJ2-3; the D is unclear. There are 15 residues in the CDR3. Germline assignment: CDR1 SGHVS and CDR2 FNYEAQ. V dropped 5 bases and J dropped 0 bases, with 12 bases sitting between them.

This clonotype was found many times. V gene TRBV6-5 combines with J gene TRBJ2-2, with D unresolved. Trimming shortened V by 6 bases and J by 4 bases, and 6 bases separated the two germline ends. The CDR3 runs 12 residues. The V gene's germline CDR1 is MNHEY and CDR2 SVGAGI. The DNA of the CDR3 is TGTGCCAGCAGCTACCTCACCGGGGAGCTGTTTTTT. It specifies CASSYLTGELFF.

This clonotype was detected many times. The chain employs TRBV7-9 and TRBJ2-3; 10 nucleotides match TRBD2. There are 15 residues in the CDR3. V was clipped by 7 bases and J by 0 bases; unmatched bases: 4. Germline CDR1 is SEHNR and CDR2 is FQNEAQ (reference sequence). The DNA for the CDR3 is TGTGCCAGCACCCTACTAGCGGGAAGCACAGATACGCAGTATTTT. Amino acids: CASTLLAGSTDTQYF.

The chain couples TRBV4-2 to TRBJ2-7, with 7 bases that match TRBD2. Germline CDR1 reads LGHNA; CDR2 reads YNFKEQ. J gave up 3 bases and V 4 bases, and 6 bases lay outside the gene matches. This CDR3 spans 14 amino acids. CDR3 coding DNA: TGTGCCAGCAGCCCAAGCGGGGAGGGCTACGAGCAGTACTTC. It specifies CASSPSGEGYEQYF.

J is TRBJ2-1 and V is TRBV6-1, with D possibly being TRBD1 or TRBD2 (5 bases each). Germline V lookup: CDR1 MNHNS, CDR2 SASEGT. CDR3 length equals 17 residues. Between the trimmed V and J ends, which lost 3 bases and 7 bases, there was a span of 22 bases. The CDR3 DNA is TGTGCCAGCAGTGATACTGTACCCCGGGGCATGAGGAATGAGCAGTTCTTC. It translates to CASSDTVPRGMRNEQFF.

The chain recombines TRBV7-9 with TRBJ1-2; D is undetermined. V shed 4 bases and J shed 8 bases, with 17 bases lying between them. Germline lookup yields CDR1 SEHNR and CDR2 FQNEAQ (reference sequence). The CDR3 totals 14 residues. CDR3 DNA: TGTGCCAGCAGCTCCGCGACCCCCCTGCGAGGCTACACCTTC. Translation: CASSSATPLRGYTF.

This clonotype was recorded at least ten times. The chain links TRBV12-3 or TRBV12-4 to TRBJ1-3; D is uncertain. CDR3 length equals 15 residues. V was pared by 5 bases and J by 0 bases, with 11 bases between. The CDR3 DNA follows: TGTGCCAGCAGTCTTAATCTAAACTCTGGAAACACCATATATTTT. Protein: CASSLNLNSGNTIYF.

In this sample, this clonotype turned up many times. The chain carries TRBV5-1 and TRBJ1-2, with 7 bases matching TRBD1. The CDR3 covers 15 residues. V shed 4 bases and J 3 bases; nucleotides not matched to a gene: 9. Germline-derived CDR1 and CDR2 are SGHRS and YFSETQ. The CDR3 DNA is TGCGCCAGCAGCCTGGGACAGAGGATTGACTATGGCTACACCTTC. Residues: CASSLGQRIDYGYTF.

The chain has TRBV6-6 and TRBJ2-5; 7 bases are shared with TRBD1. The ends lost 5 bases at V and 5 bases at J; junction bases unmatched: 8. The CDR3 is made up of 14 amino acids. The germline V gene has CDR1 MNHNY and CDR2 SVGAGI (reference sequence). The CDR3 bases are TGTGCCAGCAGTCCCCAGGGGGATGGGGAGACCCAGTACTTC. It codes for CASSPQGDGETQYF.

This chain joins TRBV3-1 and TRBJ1-1, with a weak D call TRBD1 (5 bases). The CDR3 has 14 amino acids. V was clipped by 4 bases and J by 4 bases, with 13 bases between them. Germline V gene sequence: CDR1 LGHDT, CDR2 YNNKEL (reference sequence). CDR3 amino acids: CASSPYQGPTEAFF. For the CDR3, the DNA is TGTGCCAGCAGCCCCTATCAGGGCCCCACTGAAGCTTTCTTT.

This clonotype was recorded many times. This rearrangement joins TRBV7-6 to TRBJ1-1, with D unclear. V was clipped by 2 bases and J by 0 bases, with 4 bases between them. The CDR3 totals 13 residues. CDR1 is SGHVS and CDR2 is FNYEAQ in the germline V gene. The CDR3 here is CASSLQLNTEAFF. CDR3 DNA: TGTGCCAGCAGCTTACAGCTGAACACTGAAGCTTTCTTT.

This clonotype appeared many times. This sequence joins TRBV6-5 and TRBJ2-5; the match to TRBD2 covers 13 bases. CDR3 length equals 16 residues. V trimming: 7 bases; J trimming: 1 base; junction bases outside the gene matches: 6. CDR1 is MNHEY, CDR2 SVGAGI, per germline. The CDR3 is CASTLTSGRLQETQYF. For the CDR3, the DNA is TGTGCCAGCACCTTGACTAGCGGGAGGCTCCAAGAGACCCAGTACTTC.

This clonotype was seen at least ten times. J is TRBJ2-3 and V is TRBV20-1; D is perhaps TRBD2 (6 bases). Deletions cut 5 bases from V and 6 bases from J, with 15 bases between. The CDR3 sequence is 13 residues long. Germline CDR1 and CDR2: DFQATT and SNEGSKA (reference sequence). CDR3 DNA: TGCAGTGCTGTTCGAGAACTAGCCGATACGCAGTATTTT. Translating it yields CSAVRELADTQYF.

The sample holds many counts of this clonotype. This rearrangement joins TRBV20-1 to TRBJ1-1; a weak D match, TRBD1 (5 bases). CDR1 is DFQATT, CDR2 SNEGSKA, per germline (reference sequence). Trimming cost V 1 base and J 4 bases, with 10 bases left between them. CDR3 size: 13 residues. Here the CDR3 reads CSARGGVGTEAFF. The CDR3 region has the DNA TGCAGTGCTAGAGGGGGGGTGGGCACTGAAGCTTTCTTT.

This clonotype came up a few times. This chain uses TRBV4-3 with TRBJ2-3; D not resolved. There are 16 residues in the CDR3. Germline V gives CDR1 LGHNA, CDR2 YSLEER. Deletions cut 1 base from V and 0 bases from J, with 11 bases between. This CDR3 is CASSQGRTTSTDTQYF. The CDR3 DNA follows: TGCGCCAGCAGCCAAGGTAGAACTACTAGCACAGATACGCAGTATTTT.

This clonotype was recorded at least ten times. The chain joins TRBV4-3 to TRBJ2-5, with a weak D call TRBD2 (5 bases). The CDR3 covers 13 residues. Germline values: CDR1 LGHNA, CDR2 YSLEER. V lost 0 bases, J lost 4 bases, and 6 bases lay in between. CDR3 sequence (DNA): TGCGCCAGCAGCCAAGATCGGGGAGAGACCCAGTACTTC. Its translation: CASSQDRGETQYF.

The chain employs TRBV7-2 and TRBJ2-2; D is uncertain. The CDR3 contains 15 residues. The V end lost 2 bases, the J end lost 7 bases, and 14 bases lay between the germline ends. Germline-derived CDR1 and CDR2 are SGHTA and FQGNSA. The CDR3 loop reads CASSLTAGLDGELFF. In DNA, the CDR3 is TGTGCCAGCAGCTTAACGGCAGGCCTGGACGGGGAGCTGTTTTTT.

This clonotype appeared many times. The V and J genes are TRBV7-3 and TRBJ2-1, with a possible D match to TRBD2 (7 bases). Germline CDR1 SGHTA, CDR2 FQGTGA. This CDR3 has 14 residues. Trimming removed 5 bases from V and 9 bases from J, with 17 bases in between. This chain's CDR3 is CASSLPGGLGEQFF. Written as DNA, the CDR3 is TGTGCCAGCAGCCTCCCCGGGGGGCTCGGTGAGCAGTTCTTC.

At least ten counts were recorded for this clonotype. The rearrangement links TRBV29-1 to TRBJ1-1; the D gene is possibly TRBD1 (5 bases). V shed 6 bases and J shed 1 base, with 15 bases lying between them. Germline V gives CDR1 SQVTM, CDR2 ANQGSEA. The CDR3 loop spans 14 amino acids. CDR3 region: CSVTANQGNTEAFF. In DNA, the CDR3 is TGCAGCGTAACTGCAAACCAGGGGAACACTGAAGCTTTCTTT.

This clonotype has a count of ten or more. The rearrangement joins TRBV20-1 to TRBJ1-6; D may be TRBD1 (5 bases). V was cut by 5 bases and J by 4 bases, with 9 bases left in between. The CDR3 is 13 residues long. Germline V gene data show CDR1 as DFQATT and CDR2 as SNEGSKA (reference sequence). CDR3 DNA sequence: TGCAGTGCTGCGACAGAGTATAATTCACCCCTCCACTTT. Amino acid sequence: CSAATEYNSPLHF.